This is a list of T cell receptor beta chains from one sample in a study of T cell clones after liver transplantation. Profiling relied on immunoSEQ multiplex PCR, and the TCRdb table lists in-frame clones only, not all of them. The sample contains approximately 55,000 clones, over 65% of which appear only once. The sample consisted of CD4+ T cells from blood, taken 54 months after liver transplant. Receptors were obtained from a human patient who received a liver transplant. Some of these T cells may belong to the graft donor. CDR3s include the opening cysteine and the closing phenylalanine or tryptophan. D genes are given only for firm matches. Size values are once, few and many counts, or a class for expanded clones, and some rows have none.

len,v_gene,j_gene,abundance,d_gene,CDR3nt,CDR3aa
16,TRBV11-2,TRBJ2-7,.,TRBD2,TGTGCCAGCATTGGGCTAGCGGGGGCGCGGGGTAGGGAGCAGTACTTC,CASIGLAGARGREQYF
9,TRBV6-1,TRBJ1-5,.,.,TGTGCCCGAAATCAGCCCCAGCATTTT,CARNQPQHF
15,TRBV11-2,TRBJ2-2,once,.,TGTGCCAGCAGCCGGGAGCAGGCCCTAGGCGGGGAGCTGTTTTTT,CASSREQALGGELFF
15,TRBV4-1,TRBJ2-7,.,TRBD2,TGCGCCAGCAGTAGGGTAGCGGGGGGCTTTTACGAGCAGTACTTC,CASSRVAGGFYEQYF
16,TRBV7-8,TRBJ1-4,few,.,TGTGCCAGCAGCCCTAAAATCGGGGGGCAAGGCGAAAAACTGTTTTTT,CASSPKIGGQGEKLFF
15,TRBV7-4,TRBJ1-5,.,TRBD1,TGTGCCAGCAGCTTAGTGGGACAGGGGACGAGGCCCCAGCATTTT,CASSLVGQGTRPQHF
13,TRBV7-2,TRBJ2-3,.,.,TGTGCCAGCAGCCATCCTTGGAGAGATACGCAGTATTTT,CASSHPWRDTQYF
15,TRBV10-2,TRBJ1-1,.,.,TGCGCCAGCAGGACCTTAGGCAGCATGAACACTGAAGCTTTCTTT,CASRTLGSMNTEAFF
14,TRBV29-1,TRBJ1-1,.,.,TGCAGCGTGGGCCTAGTTCAGGGGAACACTGAAGCTTTCTTT,CSVGLVQGNTEAFF
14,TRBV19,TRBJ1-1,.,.,TGTGCCAGTAGTAACCAGGGACGGAACACTGAAGCTTTCTTT,CASSNQGRNTEAFF
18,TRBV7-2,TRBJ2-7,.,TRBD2,TGTGCCAGCAGCTCATTTCATTTAAGCGGGGGTGGAACTTACGAGCAGTACTTC,CASSSFHLSGGGTYEQYF
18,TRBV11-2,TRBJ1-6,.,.,TGTGCCAGCAGCTTAGAAAGAGTCAGGGGATCGAAGAATTCACCCCTCCACTTT,CASSLERVRGSKNSPLHF
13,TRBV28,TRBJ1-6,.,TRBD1,TGTGCCAGCAACGACAGGGGGAATTCACCCCTCCACTTT,CASNDRGNSPLHF
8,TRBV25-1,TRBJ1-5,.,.,TGTGCCAGCAGTCGTGGGCATTTT,CASSRGHF
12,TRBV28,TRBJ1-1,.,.,TGTGCCAGCAGTTCCGTGAACACTGAAGCTTTCTTT,CASSSVNTEAFF
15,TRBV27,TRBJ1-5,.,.,TGTGCCAGCAGTTTAATGGGGACGGGTGATCAGCCCCAGCATTTT,CASSLMGTGDQPQHF
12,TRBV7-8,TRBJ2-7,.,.,TGTGCCAGCAGCTTACAGGGTTACGAGCAGTACTTC,CASSLQGYEQYF
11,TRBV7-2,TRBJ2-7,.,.,TGTGCCAGCAGCCCCCTGGACGAGCAGTACTTC,CASSPLDEQYF
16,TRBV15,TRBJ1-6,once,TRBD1,TGTGCCACCAGCAGAGGCGGGGACAGGGGAAATTCACCCCTCCACTTT,CATSRGGDRGNSPLHF
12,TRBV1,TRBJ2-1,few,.,TGCACCAGCAGCCAAGAAGGGGGGGAGCAGTTCTTC,CTSSQEGGEQFF
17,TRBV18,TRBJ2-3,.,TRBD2,TGTGCCAGCTCACCTGATACTAGCGGGGGGACCACAGATACGCAGTATTTT,CASSPDTSGGTTDTQYF
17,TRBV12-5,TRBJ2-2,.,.,TGTGCTAGTGGTTTGGTCGGTGGAGGGACCTCGGGCGGGGAGCTGTTTTTT,CASGLVGGGTSGGELFF
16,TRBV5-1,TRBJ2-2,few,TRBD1,TGCGCCAGCAGCCCAGGGACAGGAGTGAACACCGGGGAGCTGTTTTTT,CASSPGTGVNTGELFF
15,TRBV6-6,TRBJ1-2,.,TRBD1,TGTGCCAGCAGACCGGGACAGGGGTCCGACTATGGCTACACCTTC,CASRPGQGSDYGYTF
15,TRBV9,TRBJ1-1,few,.,TGTGCCAGCAGCGTAATGGACGGTATGAACACTGAAGCTTTCTTT,CASSVMDGMNTEAFF
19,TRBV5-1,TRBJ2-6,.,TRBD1,TGCGCCAGCAGGTTCGGGATCGGACAGGGGATCCCTGGGGCCAACGTCCTGACTTTC,CASRFGIGQGIPGANVLTF
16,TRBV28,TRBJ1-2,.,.,TGTGCCAGCAGTTCCCCCCGTCCAGGGAGTTACTATGGCTACACCTTC,CASSSPRPGSYYGYTF
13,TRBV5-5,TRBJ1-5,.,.,TGTGCCAGCAGCTCCCAAAGTCATCAGCCCCAGCATTTT,CASSSQSHQPQHF
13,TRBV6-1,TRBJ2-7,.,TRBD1,TGTGCCAGCAATTCCCGGGACAGATACGAGCAGTACTTC,CASNSRDRYEQYF
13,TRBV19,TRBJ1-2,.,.,TGTGCCAGTAGTATCCAGGGAGGCTATGGCTACACCTTC,CASSIQGGYGYTF
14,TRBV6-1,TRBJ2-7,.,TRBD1,TGTGCCAGCAAGGGGGACAGGGGGTCCTACGAGCAGTACTTC,CASKGDRGSYEQYF
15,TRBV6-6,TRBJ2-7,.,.,TGTGCCAGCCGCCTCACCGGGGATAGCGCCTACGAGCAGTACTTC,CASRLTGDSAYEQYF
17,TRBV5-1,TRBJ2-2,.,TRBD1,TGCGCCAGCAGCGCGTCCCGGGACAGGGGAAAGACCGGGGAGCTGTTTTTT,CASSASRDRGKTGELFF
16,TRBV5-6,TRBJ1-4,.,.,TGTGCCAGCAGCTTGAGTCGGGGGGACGTGGTCGGAAAACTGTTTTTT,CASSLSRGDVVGKLFF
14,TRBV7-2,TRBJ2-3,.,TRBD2,TGTGCCAGCAGCTCTAGCGGGGGGGCAGATACGCAGTATTTT,CASSSSGGADTQYF
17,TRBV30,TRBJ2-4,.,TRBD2,TGTGTCTGGAGTTACGTACGGGGGGTGGTAGCCAAAAACATTCAGTACTTC,CVWSYVRGVVAKNIQYF
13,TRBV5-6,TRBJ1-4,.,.,TGTGCCAGCCAGGGGAGGGCTAATGAAAAACTGTTTTTT,CASQGRANEKLFF
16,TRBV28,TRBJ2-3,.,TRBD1,TGTGCCAGCAGTTCGACAGGGGTTGGGGCCCCAGATACGCAGTATTTT,CASSSTGVGAPDTQYF
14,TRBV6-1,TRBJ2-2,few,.,TGTGCCAGCAGTGTCTGGGGTTTGGGCGGGGAGCTGTTTTTT,CASSVWGLGGELFF
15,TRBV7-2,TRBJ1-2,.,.,TGTGCCAGCAGCACCCGAACGGGGGAGGGTGGTGGCTACACCTTC,CASSTRTGEGGGYTF
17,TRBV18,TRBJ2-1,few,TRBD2,TGTGCCAGCTCGCCCGGACTAGCGGGGGGGCCCCTCAATGAGCAGTTCTTC,CASSPGLAGGPLNEQFF
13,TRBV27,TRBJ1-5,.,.,TGTGCCAGCAGTTGGGACCGATATCAGCCCCAGCATTTT,CASSWDRYQPQHF
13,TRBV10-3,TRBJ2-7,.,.,TGTGCCATCTCAGGAACAGGGACCTACGAGCAGTACTTC,CAISGTGTYEQYF
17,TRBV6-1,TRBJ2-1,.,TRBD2,TGTGCCAGCAGTGACCCCCCTGGAGCGGGGAAGTACAATGAGCAGTTCTTC,CASSDPPGAGKYNEQFF
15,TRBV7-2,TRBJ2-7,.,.,TGTGCCAGCAGCCCCCCTCGTCCCCCCTCCTACGAGCAGTACTTC,CASSPPRPPSYEQYF
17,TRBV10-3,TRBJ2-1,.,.,TGTGCCATCAGTGAGTCAGAGGGCAGGGGCTCCTACAATGAGCAGTTCTTC,CAISESEGRGSYNEQFF
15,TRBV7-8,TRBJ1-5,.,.,TGTGCCAGCAGCCGAACAGGGAGAGAGGATCAGCCCCAGCATTTT,CASSRTGREDQPQHF
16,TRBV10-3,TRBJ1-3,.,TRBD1,TGTGCCATCAGTGTTTCCGGGACAGGGGATGGAAACACCATATATTTT,CAISVSGTGDGNTIYF